The clone carrying this TCR beta chain was picked up many times. This specimen belongs to a study of metastatic and nonmetastatic thyroid tumors. Germline CDR1 KGHSH, CDR2 LQKENI. V shed 3 bases, J shed 1 base, and the junction held 6 bases outside the gene matches. The length of the CDR3 is 15 residues. All patients were treatment-naive before thyroid surgery. TCRdb reanalyzed the PCR reads via MiXCR. The sample lists about 20,000 clones; less than 15% were seen once. The source is a male donor with papillary thyroid cancer or a benign thyroid nodule (not recorded which). Some clones in this sample may be carry-over from other donors' samples. Sequencing was done on a sample of blood. V usage is TRBV18 and J usage is TRBJ2-7; 7 nucleotides match TRBD2. The CDR3 region is CASSPASGYSYEQYF. CDR3 coding DNA: TGTGCCAGCTCACCCGCTAGCGGATATTCCTACGAGCAGTACTTC.